The clone carrying this T cell receptor (beta chain) was seen only once. Germline V CDR1 and CDR2: LGHDT, YNNKEL (reference sequence). CDR3 length equals 12 residues. V lost 0 bases to trimming and J lost 13 bases, with 13 bases between them. Data came from immunoSEQ multiplex PCR; TCRdb stores just in-frame clones and leaves some out. The sample includes about 160,000 clones, 80% to 85% of them seen just once. The data originate from a study of blood T cell repertoires in COVID-19. Study as a whole: The analysed material was cDNA or gDNA that came from T cells, B-cell-depleted T cells, or PBMCs.

Living in under 30 US areas, the participants were between roughly 18 and 89 years of age. Clinical history as reported by participants underpinned cohort assignment. Symptom resolution, clearance, or two negative PCRs marked donors in Cohort 3 as recovered. V is TRBV3-1 (or the pseudogene TRBV3-2) and J is TRBJ2-7, with D possibly TRBD2 on 5 matching bases. The TCR was taken from a woman between 50 and 59 years old who had recovered from COVID-19. The sample was PBMCs or T cells enriched from blood (not recorded which). CDR3 nucleotide sequence: TGTGCCAGCAGCCAAGATCGCCTAGCTCCTTACTTC. Its protein product is CASSQDRLAPYF.